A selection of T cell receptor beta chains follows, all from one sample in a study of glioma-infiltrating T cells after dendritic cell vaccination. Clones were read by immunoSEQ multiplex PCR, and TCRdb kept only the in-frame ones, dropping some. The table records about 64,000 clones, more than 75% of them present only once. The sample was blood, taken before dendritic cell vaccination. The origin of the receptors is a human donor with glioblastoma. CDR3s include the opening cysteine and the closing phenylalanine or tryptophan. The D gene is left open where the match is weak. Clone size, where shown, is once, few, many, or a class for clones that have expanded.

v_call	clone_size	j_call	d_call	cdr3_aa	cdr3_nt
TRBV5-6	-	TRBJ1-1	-	CASSYGGGTEAFF	TGTGCCAGCAGCTATGGGGGGGGGACTGAAGCTTTCTTT
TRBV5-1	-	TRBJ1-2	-	CASSLDSSNYGYTF	TGCGCCAGCAGCTTGGACAGCTCGAACTATGGCTACACCTTC
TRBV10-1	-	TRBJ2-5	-	CASSDGRQETQYF	TGCGCCAGCAGCGATGGGAGACAAGAGACCCAGTACTTC
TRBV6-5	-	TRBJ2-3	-	CATRWGGTDTQYF	TGTGCCACAAGGTGGGGGGGCACAGATACGCAGTATTTT
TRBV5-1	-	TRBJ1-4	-	CASSLGSGSNEKLFF	TGCGCCAGCAGCTTGGGATCCGGTTCCAATGAAAAACTGTTTTTT
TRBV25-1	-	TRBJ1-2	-	CASSDLGVHGYTF	TGTGCCAGCAGTGACTTAGGGGTTCATGGCTACACCTTC
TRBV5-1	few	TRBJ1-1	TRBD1	CASRGSTGKNTEAFF	TGCGCCAGTAGAGGCTCGACAGGGAAGAACACTGAAGCTTTCTTT
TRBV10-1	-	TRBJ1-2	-	CASSETPDYGYTF	TGCGCCAGCAGTGAGACCCCAGACTATGGCTACACCTTC
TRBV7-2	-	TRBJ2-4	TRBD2	CASSPDLAGVKNIQYF	TGTGCCAGCAGCCCCGACCTAGCGGGGGTTAAAAACATTCAGTACTTC
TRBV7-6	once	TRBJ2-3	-	CASSLRDFHTDTQYF	TGTGCCAGCAGCTTACGGGACTTTCACACAGATACGCAGTATTTT
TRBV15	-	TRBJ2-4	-	CATSRDLDGDIQYF	TGTGCCACCAGCAGGGACTTAGACGGGGACATTCAGTACTTC
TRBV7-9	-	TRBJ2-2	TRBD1	CASSPQGPGELFF	TGTGCCAGCAGCCCACAGGGGCCCGGGGAGCTGTTTTTT
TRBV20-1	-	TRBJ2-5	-	CSVRGLETQYF	TGCAGTGTAAGAGGTTTGGAGACCCAGTACTTC
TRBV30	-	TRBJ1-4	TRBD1	CAWRRQGAFEKLFF	TGTGCCTGGAGGCGACAGGGGGCGTTTGAAAAACTGTTTTTT
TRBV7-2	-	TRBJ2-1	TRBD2	CASSLLAGGSYNEQFF	TGTGCCAGCAGCTTATTAGCGGGGGGCTCCTACAATGAGCAGTTCTTC
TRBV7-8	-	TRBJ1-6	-	CASSLRRGSGSPLHF	TGTGCCAGCAGCTTAAGGCGGGGGAGCGGTTCACCCCTCCACTTT
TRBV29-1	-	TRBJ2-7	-	CSVGMGQGFGTSLYEQYF	TGCAGCGTTGGAATGGGACAGGGATTTGGGACTAGCCTATACGAGCAGTACTTC
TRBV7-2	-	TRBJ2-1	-	CASSQGLNEQFF	TGTGCCAGCAGCCAGGGACTTAATGAGCAGTTCTTC
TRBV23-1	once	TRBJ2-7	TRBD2	CASTPTGLAGTPYEQYF	TGCGCCAGCACCCCCACAGGGCTAGCGGGGACGCCCTACGAGCAGTACTTC
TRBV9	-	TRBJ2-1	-	CASSVVTDSRVEQFF	TGTGCCAGCAGCGTAGTCACAGATTCTCGTGTTGAGCAGTTCTTC
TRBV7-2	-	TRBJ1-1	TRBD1	CASSFAGTGEAFF	TGTGCCAGCAGCTTCGCGGGGACAGGGGAAGCTTTCTTT
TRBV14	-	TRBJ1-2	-	CASSQGGLYGYTF	TGTGCCAGCAGCCAAGGAGGGTTATATGGCTACACCTTC
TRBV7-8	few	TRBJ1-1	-	CASSFQYTEAFF	TGTGCCAGCAGCTTCCAGTACACTGAAGCTTTCTTT
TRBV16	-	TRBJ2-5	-	CASSQAQGEQTQYF	TGTGCCAGCAGCCAAGCACAGGGAGAACAGACCCAGTACTTC
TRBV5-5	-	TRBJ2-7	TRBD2	CASSLQGLAESIYEQYF	TGTGCCAGCAGCCTGCAAGGACTAGCGGAGAGCATATACGAGCAGTACTTC
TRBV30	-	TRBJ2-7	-	CAWSPPRRELIEQYF	TGTGCCTGGAGTCCCCCGAGGAGGGAATTAATCGAGCAGTACTTC
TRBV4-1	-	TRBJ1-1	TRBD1	CASSQDPNRGRGTEAFF	TGCGCCAGCAGCCAAGACCCAAACAGGGGCCGCGGCACTGAAGCTTTCTTT
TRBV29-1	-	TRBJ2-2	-	CSVEEKPGGELFF	TGCAGCGTTGAGGAGAAGCCCGGCGGGGAGCTGTTTTTT
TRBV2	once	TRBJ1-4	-	CASRAFGTTNEKLFF	TGTGCCAGCAGAGCTTTCGGGACAACTAATGAAAAACTGTTTTTT
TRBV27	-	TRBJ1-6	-	CASSLSGAPSPLHF	TGTGCCAGCAGTTTATCTGGGGCTCCGTCACCCCTCCACTTT
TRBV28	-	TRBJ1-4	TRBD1	CASSGSGTGNEKLFF	TGTGCCAGCAGTGGATCCGGGACAGGGAATGAAAAACTGTTTTTT
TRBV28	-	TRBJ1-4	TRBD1	CASSLSQGVEKLFF	TGTGCCAGCAGTTTAAGTCAGGGGGTGGAAAAACTGTTTTTT
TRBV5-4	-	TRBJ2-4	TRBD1	CASSTWDRGGVNIQYF	TGTGCCAGCAGCACCTGGGACAGGGGCGGGGTAAACATTCAGTACTTC
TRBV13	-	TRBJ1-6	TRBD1	CASSSRIPDRDTYSYNSPLHF	TGTGCCAGCAGCTCCAGGATACCAGACAGGGATACTTACTCCTATAATTCACCCCTCCACTTT
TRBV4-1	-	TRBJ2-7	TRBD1	CASSQEFPGTGPSCEQYF	TGCGCCAGCAGCCAAGAATTTCCCGGGACAGGGCCCTCTTGCGAGCAGTACTTC
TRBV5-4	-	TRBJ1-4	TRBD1	CASSRQGKLEKLFF	TGTGCCAGCAGCAGACAGGGAAAGTTGGAAAAACTGTTTTTT
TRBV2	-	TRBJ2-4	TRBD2	CASSEGSGATKNIQYF	TGTGCCAGCAGTGAAGGTAGCGGGGCCACCAAAAACATTCAGTACTTC
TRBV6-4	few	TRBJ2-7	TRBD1	CASSRDRGYEQYF	TGTGCCAGCAGTAGGGACAGGGGGTACGAGCAGTACTTC
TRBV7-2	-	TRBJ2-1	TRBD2	CASSLSAGTSGVHEQFF	TGTGCCAGCAGCCTATCGGCGGGGACTAGCGGGGTCCATGAGCAGTTCTTC
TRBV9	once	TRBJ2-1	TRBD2	CASSVGSSGAWEQFF	TGTGCCAGCAGCGTAGGGTCTAGCGGGGCCTGGGAGCAGTTCTTC
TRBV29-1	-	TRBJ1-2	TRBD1	CSVDYYGQERYGYTF	TGCAGCGTTGACTACTATGGACAGGAGAGATATGGCTACACCTTC
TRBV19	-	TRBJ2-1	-	CASSSGAYNEQFF	TGTGCCAGTAGTAGCGGCGCCTACAATGAGCAGTTCTTC